Listed below are T cell receptor beta chains from one sample, sequenced in a study of CD8+CD57+ T cells in acquired aplastic anemia. Each CDR3 protein is one row after TCRdb ran MiXCR on the reads. The sample carries roughly 64,000 distinct CDR3 sequences, under 55% recorded once. Sequencing was done on a sample of sorted CD4+, CD8+, or CD8+CD57+ T cells (not recorded which) from PBMCs. The origin of the receptors is a human donor in good health, serving as a control. The CDR3 runs from the conserved cysteine through the conserved F or W. Fields, in order: D gene, J gene, clone size, V gene, CDR3 protein, CDR3 DNA. The D gene is left open where the match is weak. A clone size is listed for some rows: how often the clone was seen (once, few, many), or a class if it is expanded.

d_call: TRBD1
j_call: TRBJ2-7
clone_size: .
v_call: TRBV11-2
cdr3_aa: CASSLDSGTGHYEQYF
cdr3_nt: TGTGCCAGCAGCTTAGACTCCGGGACAGGTCACTACGAGCAGTACTTC

d_call: TRBD1
j_call: TRBJ2-7
clone_size: .
v_call: TRBV29-1
cdr3_aa: CSVEDEGGTGFVEQYF
cdr3_nt: TGCAGCGTTGAAGATGAAGGCGGGACAGGGTTCGTCGAGCAGTACTTC

d_call: .
j_call: TRBJ2-7
clone_size: .
v_call: TRBV20-1
cdr3_aa: CSAREPLTGSYEQYF
cdr3_nt: TGCAGTGCTAGAGAGCCCCTGACTGGTTCCTACGAGCAGTACTTC

d_call: TRBD2
j_call: TRBJ2-3
clone_size: .
v_call: TRBV7-9
cdr3_aa: CASSLGLAGGTQYF
cdr3_nt: TGTGCCAGCAGCTTGGGACTAGCGGGGGGTACGCAGTATTTT

d_call: .
j_call: TRBJ2-7
clone_size: .
v_call: TRBV7-2
cdr3_aa: CASSLAFRGFYEQYF
cdr3_nt: TGTGCCAGCAGCTTAGCGTTCAGGGGATTCTACGAGCAGTACTTC

d_call: .
j_call: TRBJ1-1
clone_size: .
v_call: TRBV19
cdr3_aa: CASSPRRPMNTEAFF
cdr3_nt: TGTGCCAGTAGTCCCCGCCGGCCCATGAACACTGAAGCTTTCTTT

d_call: TRBD2
j_call: TRBJ2-7
clone_size: .
v_call: TRBV28
cdr3_aa: CASSESGLAGYEQYF
cdr3_nt: TGCGCCAGCAGTGAGTCGGGACTAGCGGGCTACGAGCAGTACTTC

d_call: .
j_call: TRBJ2-7
clone_size: .
v_call: TRBV15
cdr3_aa: CATSRRTVSSYEQYF
cdr3_nt: TGTGCCACCAGCAGAAGGACAGTAAGCTCCTACGAGCAGTACTTC

d_call: .
j_call: TRBJ2-7
clone_size: .
v_call: TRBV6-9
cdr3_aa: CASTQWTRATYEQYF
cdr3_nt: TGTGCCAGCACCCAGTGGACAAGGGCTACCTACGAGCAGTACTTC

d_call: .
j_call: TRBJ1-1
clone_size: many
v_call: TRBV10-2
cdr3_aa: CASSEGDTEAFF
cdr3_nt: TGCGCCAGCAGTGAGGGGGACACTGAAGCTTTCTTT

d_call: TRBD2
j_call: TRBJ2-2
clone_size: .
v_call: TRBV19
cdr3_aa: CASSRSGSEAGELFF
cdr3_nt: TGTGCCAGTAGTAGGAGCGGGAGTGAGGCCGGGGAGCTGTTTTTT

d_call: TRBD1
j_call: TRBJ1-2
clone_size: .
v_call: TRBV5-6
cdr3_aa: CASSLGRTGERYGYTF
cdr3_nt: TGTGCCAGCAGCTTGGGACGGACAGGGGAGAGGTATGGCTACACCTTC

d_call: TRBD1
j_call: TRBJ1-6
clone_size: medium-sized
v_call: TRBV19
cdr3_aa: CASSTQGGRLHF
cdr3_nt: TGTGCCAGTAGTACTCAGGGGGGACGCCTCCACTTT

d_call: .
j_call: TRBJ1-2
clone_size: .
v_call: TRBV19
cdr3_aa: CASSIRDSYGYTF
cdr3_nt: TGTGCCAGTAGTATCCGAGACAGCTATGGCTACACCTTC

d_call: .
j_call: TRBJ1-3
clone_size: .
v_call: TRBV29-1
cdr3_aa: CSVVGSPGSNAICF
cdr3_nt: TGCAGCGTTGTAGGGTCTCCAGGGTCGAACGCCATATGTTTT

d_call: TRBD1
j_call: TRBJ2-7
clone_size: .
v_call: TRBV7-2
cdr3_aa: CASSFRQGYEQYF
cdr3_nt: TGTGCCAGCAGCTTCCGACAGGGCTACGAGCAGTACTTC

d_call: TRBD2
j_call: TRBJ2-5
clone_size: many
v_call: TRBV5-1
cdr3_aa: CASSLPPLAELSLAYQETQYF
cdr3_nt: TGCGCCAGCAGCTTGCCGCCACTAGCGGAGCTATCCTTAGCCTACCAAGAGACCCAGTACTTC

d_call: .
j_call: TRBJ2-7
clone_size: .
v_call: TRBV20-1
cdr3_aa: CSARVDGAYEQCF
cdr3_nt: TGCAGTGCTAGAGTGGACGGAGCCTACGAGCAGTGCTTC

d_call: .
j_call: TRBJ1-1
clone_size: .
v_call: TRBV7-2
cdr3_aa: CASSLAWRLRDTEAFF
cdr3_nt: TGTGCCAGCAGCTTAGCGTGGCGATTGCGGGACACTGAAGCTTTCTTT

d_call: .
j_call: TRBJ1-2
clone_size: .
v_call: TRBV7-2
cdr3_aa: CASSPPWGYGYTF
cdr3_nt: TGTGCCAGCAGTCCGCCCTGGGGGTATGGCTACACCTTC

d_call: .
j_call: TRBJ2-1
clone_size: medium-sized
v_call: TRBV29-1
cdr3_aa: CSVERGVSYNEQFF
cdr3_nt: TGCAGCGTTGAAAGAGGGGTCTCCTACAATGAGCAGTTCTTC

d_call: .
j_call: TRBJ1-1
clone_size: many
v_call: TRBV7-2
cdr3_aa: CASSRIGGTEAFF
cdr3_nt: TGTGCCAGCAGCCGCATAGGGGGCACTGAAGCTTTCTTT

d_call: TRBD2
j_call: TRBJ2-2
clone_size: many
v_call: TRBV5-1
cdr3_aa: CASSSGRREGTGELFF
cdr3_nt: TGCGCCAGCAGCTCAGGTAGACGGGAGGGCACCGGGGAGCTGTTTTTT

d_call: .
j_call: TRBJ1-1
clone_size: many
v_call: TRBV3-1
cdr3_aa: CASSPVGVGLNTEAFF
cdr3_nt: TGTGCCAGCAGCCCAGTGGGGGTCGGCCTGAACACTGAAGCTTTCTTT

d_call: TRBD2
j_call: TRBJ2-3
clone_size: many
v_call: TRBV12-3/TRBV12-4
cdr3_aa: CASRAGGTDTQYF
cdr3_nt: TGTGCCAGCAGGGCGGGAGGCACAGATACGCAGTATTTT

d_call: TRBD1
j_call: TRBJ1-4
clone_size: .
v_call: TRBV15
cdr3_aa: CATSRVGQGGEKLFF
cdr3_nt: TGTGCCACCAGCAGAGTTGGGCAGGGGGGTGAAAAACTGTTTTTT

d_call: TRBD1
j_call: TRBJ2-2
clone_size: .
v_call: TRBV25-1
cdr3_aa: CASSVRDRGGELFF
cdr3_nt: TGTGCCAGCAGTGTCCGGGACAGGGGTGGGGAGCTGTTTTTT

d_call: .
j_call: TRBJ2-7
clone_size: once
v_call: TRBV10-1
cdr3_aa: CASSVSGSYEQYF
cdr3_nt: TGCGCCAGCAGTGTAAGCGGCTCCTACGAGCAGTACTTC

d_call: TRBD2
j_call: TRBJ2-1
clone_size: .
v_call: TRBV2
cdr3_aa: CASSEAGRAYNEQFF
cdr3_nt: TGTGCCAGCAGTGAAGCCGGGAGGGCTTACAATGAGCAGTTCTTC

d_call: .
j_call: TRBJ2-5
clone_size: .
v_call: TRBV7-2
cdr3_aa: CASSFGIQETQYF
cdr3_nt: TGTGCCAGCAGCTTCGGGATCCAAGAGACCCAGTACTTC

d_call: TRBD1
j_call: TRBJ1-5
clone_size: .
v_call: TRBV10-3
cdr3_aa: CAISDNDRGTKHQPQHF
cdr3_nt: TGTGCCATCAGCGATAACGACAGGGGGACCAAGCATCAGCCCCAGCATTTT

d_call: .
j_call: TRBJ2-2
clone_size: medium-sized
v_call: TRBV10-1
cdr3_aa: CASSESPTGELFF
cdr3_nt: TGCGCCAGCAGTGAGTCACCGACCGGGGAGCTGTTTTTT

d_call: TRBD1
j_call: TRBJ2-3
clone_size: .
v_call: TRBV7-2
cdr3_aa: CASRQTGGTQYF
cdr3_nt: TGTGCCAGCAGACAAACAGGGGGCACGCAGTATTTT

d_call: .
j_call: TRBJ1-4
clone_size: many
v_call: TRBV10-3
cdr3_aa: CAISESIATWREKLFF
cdr3_nt: TGTGCCATCAGTGAGTCGATTGCGACGTGGAGGGAAAAACTGTTTTTT

d_call: TRBD1
j_call: TRBJ1-2
clone_size: .
v_call: TRBV29-1
cdr3_aa: CSVETGGSYGYTF
cdr3_nt: TGCAGCGTTGAGACAGGGGGAAGCTATGGCTACACCTTC

d_call: TRBD2
j_call: TRBJ2-1
clone_size: .
v_call: TRBV19
cdr3_aa: CASSGTSGGDEQFF
cdr3_nt: TGTGCCAGTAGCGGGACTAGCGGGGGCGATGAGCAGTTCTTC

d_call: .
j_call: TRBJ2-3
clone_size: once
v_call: TRBV6-1
cdr3_aa: CAAGSTDAQYF
cdr3_nt: TGTGCCGCGGGTAGCACAGATGCGCAGTATTTT

d_call: .
j_call: TRBJ2-7
clone_size: once
v_call: TRBV10-3
cdr3_aa: CAIGPSSYEQYF
cdr3_nt: TGTGCCATCGGGCCGAGCTCCTACGAGCAGTACTTC

d_call: TRBD1
j_call: TRBJ1-3
clone_size: .
v_call: TRBV18
cdr3_aa: CASSPIRDRGRITAGTIYF
cdr3_nt: TGTGCCAGCTCACCAATCCGGGACAGGGGACGAATAACGGCGGGCACCATATATTTT

d_call: TRBD1
j_call: TRBJ2-1
clone_size: .
v_call: TRBV2
cdr3_aa: CASARGQGATEAFNSDEQFF
cdr3_nt: TGTGCCAGCGCCCGCGGACAGGGCGCAACTGAAGCTTTCAATTCGGATGAGCAGTTCTTC

d_call: TRBD2
j_call: TRBJ2-1
clone_size: .
v_call: TRBV11-2
cdr3_aa: CASSLTSGDGNEQFF
cdr3_nt: TGTGCCAGCAGCTTAACTAGCGGGGATGGGAATGAGCAGTTCTTC